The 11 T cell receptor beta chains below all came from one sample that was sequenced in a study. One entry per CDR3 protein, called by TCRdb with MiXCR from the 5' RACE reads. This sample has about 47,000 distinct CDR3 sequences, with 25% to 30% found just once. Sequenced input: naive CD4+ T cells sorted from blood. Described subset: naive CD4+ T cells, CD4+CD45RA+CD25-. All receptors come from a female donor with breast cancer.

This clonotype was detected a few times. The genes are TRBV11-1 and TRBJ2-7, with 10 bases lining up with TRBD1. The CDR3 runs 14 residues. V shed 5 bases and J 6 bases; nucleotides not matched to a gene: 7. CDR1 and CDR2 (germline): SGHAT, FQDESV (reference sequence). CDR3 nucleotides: TGTGCCAGCAGCCCCCAGGACAGGGGGGGCGAGCAGTACTTC. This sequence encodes CASSPQDRGGEQYF.

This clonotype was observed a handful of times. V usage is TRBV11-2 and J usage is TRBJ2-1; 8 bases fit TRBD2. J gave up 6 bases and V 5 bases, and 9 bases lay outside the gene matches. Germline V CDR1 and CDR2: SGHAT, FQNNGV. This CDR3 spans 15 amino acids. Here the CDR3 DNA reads TGTGCCAGCAGCCCGGGACTAGTGTTCTCCAATGAGCAGTTCTTC. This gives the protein CASSPGLVFSNEQFF.

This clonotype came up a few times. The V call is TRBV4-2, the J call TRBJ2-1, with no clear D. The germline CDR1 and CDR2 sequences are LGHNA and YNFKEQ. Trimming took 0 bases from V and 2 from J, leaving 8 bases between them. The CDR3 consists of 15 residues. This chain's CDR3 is CASSQESNAYNEQFF. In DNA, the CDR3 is TGTGCCAGCAGCCAAGAGAGTAATGCCTACAATGAGCAGTTCTTC.

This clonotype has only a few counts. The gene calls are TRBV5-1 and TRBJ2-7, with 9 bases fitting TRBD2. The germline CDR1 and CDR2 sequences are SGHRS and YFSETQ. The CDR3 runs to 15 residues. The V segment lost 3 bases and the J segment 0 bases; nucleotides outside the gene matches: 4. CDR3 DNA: TGCGCCAGCAGCTATGGACTAGCGTTCTCCTACGAGCAGTACTTC. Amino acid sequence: CASSYGLAFSYEQYF.

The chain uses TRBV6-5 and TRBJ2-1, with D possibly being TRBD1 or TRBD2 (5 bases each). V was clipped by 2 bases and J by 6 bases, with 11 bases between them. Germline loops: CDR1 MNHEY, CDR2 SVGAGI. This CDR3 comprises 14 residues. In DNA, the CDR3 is TGTGCCAGCAGTTACGGGACCGTGGGCAATGAGCAGTTCTTC. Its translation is CASSYGTVGNEQFF.

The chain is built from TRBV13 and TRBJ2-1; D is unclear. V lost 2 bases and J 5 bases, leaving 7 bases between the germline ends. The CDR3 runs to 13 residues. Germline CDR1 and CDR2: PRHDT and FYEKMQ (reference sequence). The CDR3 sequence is CASSLSRNNEQFF. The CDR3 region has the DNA TGTGCCAGCAGCTTAAGTCGAAACAATGAGCAGTTCTTC. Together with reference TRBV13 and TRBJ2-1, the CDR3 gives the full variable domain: AAGVIQSPRHLIKEKRETATLKCYPIPRHDTVYWYQQGPGQDPQFLISFYEKMQSDKGSIPDRFSAQQFSDYHSELNMSSLELGDSALYFCASSLSRNNEQFFGPGTRLTVL.

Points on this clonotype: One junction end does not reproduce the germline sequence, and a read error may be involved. Here the CDR3 DNA reads TGTGCTAGCAGCCTGGACAGGACCGGGGAGCTGTTTTTT. This translates into CASSLDRTGELFF. The chain recombines TRBV7-7 with TRBJ2-2; TRBD1 agrees at 7 bases. CDR3 length: 13 amino acids. Germline lookup yields CDR1 SSHAT and CDR2 FNYEAQ (reference sequence).

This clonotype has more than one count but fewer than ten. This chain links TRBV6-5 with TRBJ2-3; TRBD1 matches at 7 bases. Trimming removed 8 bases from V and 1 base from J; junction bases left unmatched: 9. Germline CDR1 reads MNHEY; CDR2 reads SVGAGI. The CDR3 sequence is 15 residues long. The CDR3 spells CASSPRQGGTDTQYF. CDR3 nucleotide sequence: TGTGCCAGCTCCCCCCGGCAGGGGGGCACAGATACGCAGTATTTT.

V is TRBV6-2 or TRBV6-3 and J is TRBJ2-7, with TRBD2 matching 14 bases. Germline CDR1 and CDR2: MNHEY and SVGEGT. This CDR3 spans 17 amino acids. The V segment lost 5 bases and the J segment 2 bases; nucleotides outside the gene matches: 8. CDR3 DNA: TGTGCCAGCAGTAACACCCCGGGACTAGCGGGAGCCTACGAGCAGTACTTC. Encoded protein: CASSNTPGLAGAYEQYF.

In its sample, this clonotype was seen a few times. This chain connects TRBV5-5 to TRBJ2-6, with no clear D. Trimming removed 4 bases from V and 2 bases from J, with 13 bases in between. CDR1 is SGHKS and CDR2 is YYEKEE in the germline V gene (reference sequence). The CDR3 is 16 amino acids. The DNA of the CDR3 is TGTGCCAGCAGCCCGTCGCTCTCCCCTGGGGCCAACGTCCTGACTTTC. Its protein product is CASSPSLSPGANVLTF.

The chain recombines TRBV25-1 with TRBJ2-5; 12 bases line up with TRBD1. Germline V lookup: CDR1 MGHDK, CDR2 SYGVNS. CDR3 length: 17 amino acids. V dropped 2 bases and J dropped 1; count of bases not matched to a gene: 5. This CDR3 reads CASSEKPGQGAQETQYF. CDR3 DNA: TGTGCCAGCAGTGAAAAACCGGGACAGGGGGCCCAAGAGACCCAGTACTTC.